Sequencing of this T cell receptor beta chain was carried out in a study of T cell responses to AZD1222 COVID-19 vaccine. Broader study findings: Vaccination with two AZD1222 doses was followed by a rise in Spike-specific TCR breadth and depth. Seropositive at baseline were only a handful of AZD1222 recipients. Within unmutated variant regions lay the reported targets of nearly half of spike-specific TCRs.

Using immunoSEQ multiplex PCR, the repertoire was profiled, and TCRdb retains in-frame clones only, with some absent. The repertoire includes roughly 140,000 clones, approximately 78% of them detected once, and about 3.8% sits in the top ten. Comment on this clone: Its antigen is unknown.

The V and J ends lost 0 bases and 7 bases respectively, with 12 bases between them. CDR1 is ENHRY, CDR2 SYGVKD, per germline. This CDR3 spans 14 amino acids. This receptor was taken from an adult in good health. The source was peripheral blood, collected on day 0 of MenACWY control vaccination. This chain uses TRBV10-3 with TRBJ1-2; TRBD1 is a possible D gene (5 bases). The CDR3 region is CAISESTREGGYTF. The CDR3 nucleotides are TGTGCCATCAGTGAGTCGACCAGGGAGGGTGGCTACACCTTC.